The clone carrying this TCR beta chain was observed at least ten times. Its cognate antigen is unknown. The data were obtained in a study of T-cell reconstitution after alpha-beta-depleted transplantation in children. In germline, CDR1 is SGHTA, CDR2 FQGNSA. The CDR3 runs 16 residues. V lost 0 bases to trimming and J lost 4 bases, with 13 bases between them. Overall study results and limits: Hyperexpanded clones declined; after one year, newly produced T cells mostly supplied diversity. In some patients, recipient T cells and intrathymic progenitors surviving conditioning explained high day-60 diversity. Alpha-beta T cells present about two months after transplant were reported to originate from several hundred expanded graft clones.

Unique molecular identifiers were built into the TCRbeta library. Via MiXCR, TCRdb re-called the PCR reads, giving one row per CDR3 protein. Seen here are 250,000 to 300,000 distinct CDR3 sequences, more than 9% observed once, and the top ten hold 20% to 30%. The material sequenced was peripheral blood, taken 180 days after TCRalphabeta/CD19-depleted stem cell transplant. The receptor was isolated from a male patient between 2 and 10 years old who had a stem cell transplant for chronic granulomatous disease, so the T cells may come from the graft donor. The chain couples TRBV7-2 to TRBJ2-4; a possible D gene is TRBD1 (6 bases). In nucleotides, the CDR3 is TGTGCCAGCAGCTTAGCGTCCGGACAGCGGAAAAACATTCAGTACTTC. Translating it yields CASSLASGQRKNIQYF.